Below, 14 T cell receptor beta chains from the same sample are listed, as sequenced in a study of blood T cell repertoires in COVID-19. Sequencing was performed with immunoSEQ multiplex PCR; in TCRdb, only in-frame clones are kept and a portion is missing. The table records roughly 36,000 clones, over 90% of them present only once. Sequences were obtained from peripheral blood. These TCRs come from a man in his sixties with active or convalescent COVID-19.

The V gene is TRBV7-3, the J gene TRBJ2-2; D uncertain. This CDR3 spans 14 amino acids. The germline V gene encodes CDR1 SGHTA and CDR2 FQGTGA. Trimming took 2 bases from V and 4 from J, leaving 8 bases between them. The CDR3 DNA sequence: TGTGCCAGCAGCTTATCCGCCGGCACCGGGGAGCTGTTTTTT. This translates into CASSLSAGTGELFF.

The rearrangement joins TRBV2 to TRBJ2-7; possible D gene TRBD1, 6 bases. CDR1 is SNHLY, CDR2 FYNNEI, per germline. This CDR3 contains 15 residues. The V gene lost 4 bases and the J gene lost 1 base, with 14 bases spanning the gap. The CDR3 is CASSVVGQGSYEQYF. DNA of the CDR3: TGTGCCAGCAGTGTTGTAGGGCAGGGGTCCTACGAGCAGTACTTC.

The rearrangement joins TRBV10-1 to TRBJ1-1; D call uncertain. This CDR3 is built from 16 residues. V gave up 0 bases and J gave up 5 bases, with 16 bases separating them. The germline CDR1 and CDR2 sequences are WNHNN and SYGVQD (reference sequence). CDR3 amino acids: CASSESSRGSETEAFF. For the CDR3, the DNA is TGCGCCAGCAGTGAGTCGAGTCGGGGTTCGGAAACTGAAGCTTTCTTT.

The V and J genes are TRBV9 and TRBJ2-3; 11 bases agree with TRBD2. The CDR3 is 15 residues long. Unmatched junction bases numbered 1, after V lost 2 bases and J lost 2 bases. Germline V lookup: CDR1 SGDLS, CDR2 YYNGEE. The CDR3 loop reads CASSVTSGNTDTQYF. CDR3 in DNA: TGTGCCAGCAGCGTGACTAGCGGGAACACAGATACGCAGTATTTT.

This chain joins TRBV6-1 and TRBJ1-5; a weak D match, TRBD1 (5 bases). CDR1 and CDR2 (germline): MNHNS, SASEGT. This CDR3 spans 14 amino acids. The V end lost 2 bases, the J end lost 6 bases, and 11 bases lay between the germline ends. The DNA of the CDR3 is TGTGCCAGCAGTGAACAGGGTGTACGTCAGCCCCAGCATTTT. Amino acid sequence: CASSEQGVRQPQHF.

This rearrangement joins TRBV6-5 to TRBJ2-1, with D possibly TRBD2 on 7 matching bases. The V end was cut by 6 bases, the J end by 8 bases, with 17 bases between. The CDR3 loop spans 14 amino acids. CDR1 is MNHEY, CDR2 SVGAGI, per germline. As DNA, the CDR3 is TGTGCCAGCAGGGGGGGGCAAAGGTTGGATGAGCAGTTCTTC. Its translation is CASRGGQRLDEQFF.

The CDR3 loop is CASSLALTGAGTNEKLFF. The CDR3 nucleotides read TGTGCCAGCAGCTTAGCGCTAACAGGGGCTGGGACTAATGAAAAACTGTTTTTT. The chain carries TRBV7-9 and TRBJ1-4, with TRBD1 matching over 7 bases. This CDR3 region has 18 residues. The ends lost 0 bases at V and 2 bases at J; junction bases unmatched: 9. From germline, CDR1 is SEHNR and CDR2 FQNEAQ (reference sequence).

The CDR3 nucleotides are TGTGCCAGCAGCTTAGTTATGGGGGGGTCCACTGAAGCTTTCTTT. This gives the protein CASSLVMGGSTEAFF. The chain carries TRBV7-9 and TRBJ1-1; tentative D call: TRBD1 (5 bases). Looked up from germline, CDR1 is SEHNR and CDR2 is FQNEAQ (reference sequence). Trimming left V 1 base short and J 4 bases short, with 13 bases between. The CDR3 is 15 residues long.

The CDR3 sequence is CATRPDGYTF. CDR3 sequence (DNA): TGTGCCACGCGCCCTGATGGCTACACCTTC. The chain employs TRBV24-1 and TRBJ1-2; no firm D call. V lost 10 bases and J lost 6, with 8 bases in between. Germline V CDR1 and CDR2: KGHDR, SFDVKD. The CDR3 sequence is 10 residues long.

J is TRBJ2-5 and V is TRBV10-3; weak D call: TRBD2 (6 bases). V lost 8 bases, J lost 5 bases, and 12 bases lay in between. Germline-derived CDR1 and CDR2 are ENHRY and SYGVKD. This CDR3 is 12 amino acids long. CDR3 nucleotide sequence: TGTGCCATCGGGGGAGGAGGTGAGACCCAGTACTTC. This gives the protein CAIGGGGETQYF.

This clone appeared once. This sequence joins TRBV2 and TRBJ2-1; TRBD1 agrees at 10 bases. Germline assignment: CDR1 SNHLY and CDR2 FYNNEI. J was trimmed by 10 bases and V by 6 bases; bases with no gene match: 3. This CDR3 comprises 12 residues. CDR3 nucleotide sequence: TGTGCCAGCAGAGGGGACAGGGGCGAGCAGTTCTTC. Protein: CASRGDRGEQFF.

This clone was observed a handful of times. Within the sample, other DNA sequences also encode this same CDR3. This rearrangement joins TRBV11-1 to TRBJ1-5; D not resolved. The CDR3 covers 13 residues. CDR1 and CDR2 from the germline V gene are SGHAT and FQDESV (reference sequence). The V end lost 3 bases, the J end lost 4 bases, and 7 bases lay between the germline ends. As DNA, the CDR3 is TGTGCCAGCAGCTTGAGCGGGAATCAGCCCCAGCATTTT. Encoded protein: CASSLSGNQPQHF.

CDR3 nucleotides: TGTGCCAGCAGTTCCCAAGGGGGGGGGTACAATGAGCAGTTCTTC. Amino acids: CASSSQGGGYNEQFF. This chain joins TRBV6-6 and TRBJ2-1, with D possibly being TRBD2 (7 bases). This CDR3 is 15 amino acids long. The germline CDR1 and CDR2 sequences are MNHNY and SVGAGI (reference sequence). V was trimmed by 4 bases and J by 4 bases, leaving 14 bases between them.

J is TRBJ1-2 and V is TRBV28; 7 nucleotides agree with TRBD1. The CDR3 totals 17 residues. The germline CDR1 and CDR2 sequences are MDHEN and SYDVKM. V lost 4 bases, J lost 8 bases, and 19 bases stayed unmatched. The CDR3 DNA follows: TGTGCCAGCAGTTCATATCTGACTGGGACAGAGATGGGGGGCTACACCTTC. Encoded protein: CASSSYLTGTEMGGYTF.